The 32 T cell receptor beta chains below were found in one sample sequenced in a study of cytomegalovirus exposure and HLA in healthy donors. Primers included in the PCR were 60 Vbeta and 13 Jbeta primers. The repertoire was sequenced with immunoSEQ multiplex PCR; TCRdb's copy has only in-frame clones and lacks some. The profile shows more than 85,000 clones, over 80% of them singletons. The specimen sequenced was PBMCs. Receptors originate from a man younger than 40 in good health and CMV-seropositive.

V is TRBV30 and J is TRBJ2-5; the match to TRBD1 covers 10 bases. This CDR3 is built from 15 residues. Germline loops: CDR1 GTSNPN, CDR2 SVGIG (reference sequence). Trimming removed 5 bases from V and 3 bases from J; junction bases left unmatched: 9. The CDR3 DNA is TGTGCCTGGCGCCATAAGGGACAGGGGAAAGAGACCCAGTACTTC. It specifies CAWRHKGQGKETQYF.

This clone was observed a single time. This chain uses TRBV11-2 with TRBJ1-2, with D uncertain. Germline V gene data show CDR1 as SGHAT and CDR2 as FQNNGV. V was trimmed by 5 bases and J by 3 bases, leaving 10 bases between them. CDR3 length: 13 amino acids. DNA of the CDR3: TGTGCCAGCAGCCTCCCCAGGTACTATGGCTACACCTTC. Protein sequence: CASSLPRYYGYTF.

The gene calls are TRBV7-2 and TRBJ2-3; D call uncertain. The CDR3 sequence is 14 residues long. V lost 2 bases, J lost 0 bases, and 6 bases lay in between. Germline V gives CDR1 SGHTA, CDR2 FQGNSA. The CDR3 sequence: CASSLLRSTDTQYF. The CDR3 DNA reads TGTGCCAGCAGCTTACTCCGGAGCACAGATACGCAGTATTTT.

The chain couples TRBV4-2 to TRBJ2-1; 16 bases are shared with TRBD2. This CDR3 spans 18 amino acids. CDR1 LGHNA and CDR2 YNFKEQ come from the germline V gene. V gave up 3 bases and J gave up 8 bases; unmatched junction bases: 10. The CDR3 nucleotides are TGTGCCAGCAGCCAGAGGACCCCGGGACTAGCGGGGGGGGATGAGCAGTTCTTC. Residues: CASSQRTPGLAGGDEQFF.

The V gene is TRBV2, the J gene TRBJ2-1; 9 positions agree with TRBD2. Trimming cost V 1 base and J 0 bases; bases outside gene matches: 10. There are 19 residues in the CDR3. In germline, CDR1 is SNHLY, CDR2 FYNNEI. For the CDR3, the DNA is TGTGCCAGCAGTGAAGACGATCTAGCGGGGTCGAGCTCCTACAATGAGCAGTTCTTC. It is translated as CASSEDDLAGSSSYNEQFF.

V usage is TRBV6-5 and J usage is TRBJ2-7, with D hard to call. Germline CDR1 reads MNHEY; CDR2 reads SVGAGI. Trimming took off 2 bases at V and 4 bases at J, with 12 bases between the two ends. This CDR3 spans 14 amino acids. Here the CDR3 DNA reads TGTGCCAGCAGTTACCGCCACCAGAATTACGAGCAGTACTTC. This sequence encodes CASSYRHQNYEQYF.

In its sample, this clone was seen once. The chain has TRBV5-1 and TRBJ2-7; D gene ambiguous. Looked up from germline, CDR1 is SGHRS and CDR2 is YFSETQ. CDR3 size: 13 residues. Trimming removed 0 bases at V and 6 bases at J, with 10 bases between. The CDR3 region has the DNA TGCGCCAGCAGCTTGGAAGCTATCGGCGAGCAGTACTTC. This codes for CASSLEAIGEQYF.

CDR3 sequence (DNA): TGCGCCAGCAGGCCAACCGAGAACTATGGCTACACCTTC. This sequence encodes CASRPTENYGYTF. The chain recombines TRBV5-1 with TRBJ1-2; D unclear. This CDR3 has 13 amino acids. Per germline, CDR1 SGHRS and CDR2 YFSETQ. V dropped 5 bases and J dropped 2 bases, with 10 bases sitting between them.

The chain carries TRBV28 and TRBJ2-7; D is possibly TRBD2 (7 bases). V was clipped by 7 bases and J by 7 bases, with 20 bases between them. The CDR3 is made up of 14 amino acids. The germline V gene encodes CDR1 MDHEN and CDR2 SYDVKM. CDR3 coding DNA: TGTGCCAGCAACCCTGGGGGGGGCGGCTCGGAGCAGTACTTC. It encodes CASNPGGGGSEQYF.

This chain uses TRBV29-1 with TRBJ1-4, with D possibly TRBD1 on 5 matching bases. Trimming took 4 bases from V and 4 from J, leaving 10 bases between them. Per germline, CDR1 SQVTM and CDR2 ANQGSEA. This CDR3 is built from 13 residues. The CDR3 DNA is TGCAGCGTTGCAGGGCAGAATAATGAAAAACTGTTTTTT. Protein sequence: CSVAGQNNEKLFF.

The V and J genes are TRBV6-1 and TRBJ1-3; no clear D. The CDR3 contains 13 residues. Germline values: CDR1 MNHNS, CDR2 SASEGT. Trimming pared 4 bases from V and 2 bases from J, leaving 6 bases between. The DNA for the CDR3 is TGTGCCAGCAGTGTGAGGGCTGGAAACACCATATATTTT. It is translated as CASSVRAGNTIYF.

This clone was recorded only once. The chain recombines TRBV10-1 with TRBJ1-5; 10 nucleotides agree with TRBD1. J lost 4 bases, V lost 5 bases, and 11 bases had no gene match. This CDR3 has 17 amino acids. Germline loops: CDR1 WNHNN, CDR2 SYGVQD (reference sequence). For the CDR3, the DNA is TGCGCCAGCAGTAAGACTCCGGGACAGGGGTCAAATCAGCCCCAGCATTTT. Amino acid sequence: CASSKTPGQGSNQPQHF.

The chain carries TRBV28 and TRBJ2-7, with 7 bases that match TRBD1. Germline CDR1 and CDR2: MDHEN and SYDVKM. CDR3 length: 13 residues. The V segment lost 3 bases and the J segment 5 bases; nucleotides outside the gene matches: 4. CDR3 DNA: TGTGCCAGCAGTTTTACAGGGGTAGACGAGCAGTACTTC. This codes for CASSFTGVDEQYF.

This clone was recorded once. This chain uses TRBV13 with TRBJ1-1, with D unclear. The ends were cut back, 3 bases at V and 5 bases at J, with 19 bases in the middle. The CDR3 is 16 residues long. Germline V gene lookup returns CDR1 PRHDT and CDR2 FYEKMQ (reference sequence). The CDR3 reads CASSFITTLGETEAFF. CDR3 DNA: TGTGCCAGCAGCTTTATTACGACCCTCGGGGAGACTGAAGCTTTCTTT.

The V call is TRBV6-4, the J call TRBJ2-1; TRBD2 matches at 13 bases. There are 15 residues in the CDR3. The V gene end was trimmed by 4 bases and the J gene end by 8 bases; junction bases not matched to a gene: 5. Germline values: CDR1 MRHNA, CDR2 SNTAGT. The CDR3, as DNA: TGTGCCAGCAGTGTTGGGACTAGCGGGGCCTATGAGCAGTTCTTC. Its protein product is CASSVGTSGAYEQFF.

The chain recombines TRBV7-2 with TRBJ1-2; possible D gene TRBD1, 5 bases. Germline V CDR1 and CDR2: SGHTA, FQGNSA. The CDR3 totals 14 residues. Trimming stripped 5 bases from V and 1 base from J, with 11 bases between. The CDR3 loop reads CASSPRTINYGYTF. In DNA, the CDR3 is TGTGCCAGCAGCCCCAGGACAATTAACTATGGCTACACCTTC.

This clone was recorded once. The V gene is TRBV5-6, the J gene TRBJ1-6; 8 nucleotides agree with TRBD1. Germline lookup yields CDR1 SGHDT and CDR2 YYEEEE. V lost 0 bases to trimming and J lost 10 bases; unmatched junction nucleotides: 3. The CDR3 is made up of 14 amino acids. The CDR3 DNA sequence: TGTGCCAGCAGCTTGGGGACAGGGAGATCACCCCTCCACTTT. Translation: CASSLGTGRSPLHF.

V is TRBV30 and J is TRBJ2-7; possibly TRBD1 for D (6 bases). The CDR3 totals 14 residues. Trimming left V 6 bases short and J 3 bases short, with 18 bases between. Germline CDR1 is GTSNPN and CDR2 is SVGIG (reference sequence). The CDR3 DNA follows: TGTGCCTGCACCCCAGGGGATTTACTCTACGAGCAGTACTTC. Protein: CACTPGDLLYEQYF.

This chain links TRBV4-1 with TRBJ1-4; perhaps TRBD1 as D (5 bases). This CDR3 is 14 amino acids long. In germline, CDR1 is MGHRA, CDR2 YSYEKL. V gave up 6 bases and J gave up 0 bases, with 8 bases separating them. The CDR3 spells CASSRTPTNEKLFF. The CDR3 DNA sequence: TGCGCCAGCAGTCGGACACCAACTAATGAAAAACTGTTTTTT.

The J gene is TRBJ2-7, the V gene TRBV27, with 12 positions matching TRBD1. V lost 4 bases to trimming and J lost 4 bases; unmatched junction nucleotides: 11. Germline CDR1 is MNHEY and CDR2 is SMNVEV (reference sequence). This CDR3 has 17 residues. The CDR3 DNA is TGTGCCAGCAGTTCCGAGGGACAGGGGGCCATGAGGTACGAGCAGTACTTC. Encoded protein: CASSSEGQGAMRYEQYF.

Here the CDR3 DNA reads TGTGCCTGGGACAGGCCGGATGAAAAACTGTTTTTT. Its translation is CAWDRPDEKLFF. The chain employs TRBV30 and TRBJ1-4, with a tentative D call TRBD1 (6 bases). V lost 5 bases, J lost 6 bases, and 10 bases lay in between. The CDR3 runs to 12 residues. CDR1 and CDR2 (germline): GTSNPN, SVGIG (reference sequence).

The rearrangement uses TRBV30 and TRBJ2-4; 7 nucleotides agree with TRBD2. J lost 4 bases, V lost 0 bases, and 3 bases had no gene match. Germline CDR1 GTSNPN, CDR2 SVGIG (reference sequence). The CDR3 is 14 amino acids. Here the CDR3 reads CAWSVGGGKNIQYF. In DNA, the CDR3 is TGTGCCTGGAGTGTGGGCGGGGGAAAAAACATTCAGTACTTC.

The DNA for the CDR3 is TGCGCCAGCAGCTTGGAGGGACAGGGGGTCACTGAAGCTTTCTTT. It yields the protein CASSLEGQGVTEAFF. The rearrangement links TRBV5-1 to TRBJ1-1, with TRBD1 identical over 11 bases. There are 15 residues in the CDR3. V was pared by 0 bases and J by 4 bases, with 2 bases of the junction left unmatched. Germline V gene data show CDR1 as SGHRS and CDR2 as YFSETQ.

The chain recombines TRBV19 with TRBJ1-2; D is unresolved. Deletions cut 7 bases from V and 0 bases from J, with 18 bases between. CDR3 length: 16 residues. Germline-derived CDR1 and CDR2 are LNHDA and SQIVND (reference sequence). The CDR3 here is CASTLGIGLTNYGYTF. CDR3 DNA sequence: TGTGCCAGTACGTTAGGCATAGGACTCACTAACTATGGCTACACCTTC.

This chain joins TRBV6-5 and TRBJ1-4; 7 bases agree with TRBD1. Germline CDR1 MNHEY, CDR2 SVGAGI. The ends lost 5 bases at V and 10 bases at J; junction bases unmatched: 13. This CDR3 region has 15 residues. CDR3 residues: CASSGETGRWSKLFF. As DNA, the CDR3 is TGTGCCAGCAGTGGAGAGACAGGGCGATGGTCAAAACTGTTTTTT.

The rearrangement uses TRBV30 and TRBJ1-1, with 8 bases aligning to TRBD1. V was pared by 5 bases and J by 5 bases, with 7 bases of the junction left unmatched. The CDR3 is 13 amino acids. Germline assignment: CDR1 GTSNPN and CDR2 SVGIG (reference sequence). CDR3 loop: CAWSTGVRTEAFF. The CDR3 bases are TGTGCCTGGTCGACAGGGGTAAGGACTGAAGCTTTCTTT. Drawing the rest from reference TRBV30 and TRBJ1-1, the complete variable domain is SQTIHQWPATLVQPVGSPLSLECTVEGTSNPNLYWYRQAAGRGLQLLFYSVGIGQISSEVPQNLSASRPQDRQFILSSKKLLLSDSGFYLCAWSTGVRTEAFFGQGTRLTVV.

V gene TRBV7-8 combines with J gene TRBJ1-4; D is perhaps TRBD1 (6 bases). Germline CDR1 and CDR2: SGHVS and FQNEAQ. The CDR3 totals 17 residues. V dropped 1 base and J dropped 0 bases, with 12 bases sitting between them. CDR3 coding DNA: TGTGCCAGCAGCTTAGACCCCTACAGGGCAACTAATGAAAAACTGTTTTTT. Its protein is CASSLDPYRATNEKLFF.

CDR3 amino acids: CASRPVSYNEQFF. In DNA form, the CDR3 reads TGTGCCAGCAGGCCAGTCTCCTACAATGAGCAGTTCTTC. The rearrangement uses TRBV6-1 and TRBJ2-1; D not resolved. V lost 6 bases and J 0 bases, leaving 6 bases between the germline ends. Germline-derived CDR1 and CDR2 are MNHNS and SASEGT. CDR3 size: 13 residues.

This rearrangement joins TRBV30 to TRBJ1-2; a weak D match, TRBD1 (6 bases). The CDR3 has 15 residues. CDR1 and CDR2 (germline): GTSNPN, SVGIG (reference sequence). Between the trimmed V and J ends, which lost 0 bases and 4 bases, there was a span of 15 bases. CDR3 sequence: CAWSVKRGGGYGYTF. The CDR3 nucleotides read TGTGCCTGGAGTGTAAAGCGGGGAGGGGGCTATGGCTACACCTTC.

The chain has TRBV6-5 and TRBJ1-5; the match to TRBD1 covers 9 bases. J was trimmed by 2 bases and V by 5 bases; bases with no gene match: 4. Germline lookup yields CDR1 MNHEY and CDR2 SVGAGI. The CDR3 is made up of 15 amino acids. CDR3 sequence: CASSRGQGRNQPQHF. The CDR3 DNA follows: TGTGCCAGCAGTAGGGGACAGGGTCGCAATCAGCCCCAGCATTTT.

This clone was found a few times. The CDR3 region is CSVVAGSTYEQYF. Here the CDR3 DNA reads TGCAGCGTTGTGGCAGGGTCCACCTACGAGCAGTACTTC. The chain uses TRBV29-1 and TRBJ2-7, with D perhaps TRBD1 (5 bases). In germline, CDR1 is SQVTM, CDR2 ANQGSEA. This CDR3 has 13 residues. Trimming left V 4 bases short and J 2 bases short, with 12 bases between.

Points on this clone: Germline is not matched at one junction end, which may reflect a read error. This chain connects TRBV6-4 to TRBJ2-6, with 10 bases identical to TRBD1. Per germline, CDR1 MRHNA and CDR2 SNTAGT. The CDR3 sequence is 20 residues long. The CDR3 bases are TGTGCTAGCAGTGATTCGACAGCCGGGACAGGGGACTCTGGGGCCAACGTCCTGACTTTC. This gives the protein CASSDSTAGTGDSGANVLTF.